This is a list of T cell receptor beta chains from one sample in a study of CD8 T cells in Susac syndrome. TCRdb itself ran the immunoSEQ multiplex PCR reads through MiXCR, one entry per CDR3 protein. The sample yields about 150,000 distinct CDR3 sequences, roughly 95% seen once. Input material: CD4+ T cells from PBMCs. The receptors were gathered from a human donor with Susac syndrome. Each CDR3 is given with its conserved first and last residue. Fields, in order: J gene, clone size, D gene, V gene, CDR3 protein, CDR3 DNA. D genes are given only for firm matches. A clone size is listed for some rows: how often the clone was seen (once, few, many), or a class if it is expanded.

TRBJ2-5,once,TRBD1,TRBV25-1,CASSKPDRHQETQYF,TGTGCCAGCAGTAAGCCGGACAGGCACCAAGAGACCCAGTACTTC
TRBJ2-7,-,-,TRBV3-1,CASSQDPRREGDEQYF,TGTGCCAGCAGCCAAGATCCGCGGCGGGAAGGCGACGAGCAGTACTTC
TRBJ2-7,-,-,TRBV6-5,CASSYSTATYEQYF,TGTGCCAGCAGTTACTCGACGGCTACCTACGAGCAGTACTTC
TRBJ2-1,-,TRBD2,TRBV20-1,CSATGTSGRGRSNEQFF,TGCAGTGCGACCGGGACTAGCGGGAGAGGAAGGAGTAATGAGCAGTTCTTC
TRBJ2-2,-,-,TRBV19,CASHLTWNTGELFF,TGTGCCAGCCACCTTACTTGGAACACCGGGGAGCTGTTTTTT
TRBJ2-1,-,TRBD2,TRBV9,CASSVGTSGNEQFF,TGTGCCAGCAGCGTAGGGACTAGCGGTAATGAGCAGTTCTTC
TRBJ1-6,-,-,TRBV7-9,CASSLGVGQRNSPLHF,TGTGCCAGCAGCTTAGGGGTAGGACAGAGAAATTCACCCCTCCACTTT
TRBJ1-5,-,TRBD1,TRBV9,CASSVEAGGLPQHF,TGTGCCAGCAGCGTAGAGGCAGGGGGCCTCCCCCAGCATTTT
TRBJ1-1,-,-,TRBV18,CASSPLWGRNTEAFF,TGTGCCAGCTCACCCCTATGGGGGAGGAACACTGAAGCTTTCTTT
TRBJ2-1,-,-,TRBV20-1,CRLNQGNNEQFF,TGCAGGCTAAACCAGGGAAACAATGAGCAGTTCTTC
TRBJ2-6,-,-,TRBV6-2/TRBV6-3,CATAPWGVSPGANVLTF,TGTGCCACCGCACCTTGGGGGGTCTCGCCTGGGGCCAACGTCCTGACTTTC
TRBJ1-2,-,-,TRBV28,CASSLSGVYGYTF,TGTGCCAGCAGTTTATCTGGGGTTTATGGCTACACCTTC
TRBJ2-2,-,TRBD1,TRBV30,CAGGTGVNTGELFF,TGTGCCGGAGGTACAGGGGTCAACACCGGGGAGCTGTTTTTT
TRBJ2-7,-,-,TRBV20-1,CSARDLAGRAYEQYF,TGCAGTGCTAGAGATTTGGCCGGGCGAGCCTACGAGCAGTACTTC
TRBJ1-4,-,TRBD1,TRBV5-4,CASSLTTGQKLFF,TGTGCCAGCAGCTTAACGACAGGGCAAAAACTGTTTTTT
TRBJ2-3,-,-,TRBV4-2,CASSGSRDTQYF,TGTGCCAGCAGCGGCTCGAGAGATACGCAGTATTTT
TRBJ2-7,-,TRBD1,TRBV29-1,CSVDRDRESGEQYF,TGCAGCGTAGACCGGGACAGGGAATCTGGCGAGCAGTACTTC
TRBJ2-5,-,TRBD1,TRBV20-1,CSAPTGAQETQYF,TGCAGTGCCCCTACAGGGGCCCAAGAGACCCAGTACTTC
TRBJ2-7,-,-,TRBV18,CASSPSASGEYEQYF,TGTGCCAGCTCACCATCGGCTAGTGGGGAATACGAGCAGTACTTC
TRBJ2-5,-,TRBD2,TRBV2,CASRGGGGRETQYF,TGTGCCAGCAGGGGCGGGGGAGGCCGGGAGACCCAGTACTTC
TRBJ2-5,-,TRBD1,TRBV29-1,CSANRGQVVTQYF,TGCAGCGCGAACAGGGGGCAGGTGGTGACCCAGTACTTC
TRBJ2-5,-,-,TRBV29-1,CSVEGPQLGTQYF,TGCAGCGTTGAAGGCCCCCAACTGGGGACCCAGTACTTC
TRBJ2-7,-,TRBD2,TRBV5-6,CASSLAGLAGAYEQYF,TGTGCCAGCAGCTTGGCCGGACTAGCGGGAGCCTACGAGCAGTACTTC
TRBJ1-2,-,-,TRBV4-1,CASSSTRRDKEGYTF,TGCGCCAGCAGCTCTACCCGGAGGGACAAGGAGGGCTACACCTTC
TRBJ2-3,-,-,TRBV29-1,CSVGGNHADTQYF,TGCAGCGTTGGGGGGAATCATGCAGATACGCAGTATTTT
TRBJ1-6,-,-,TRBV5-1,CASSLAGLDSSNSPLHF,TGCGCCAGCAGCTTGGCCGGTTTGGACAGCTCCAATTCACCCCTCCACTTT
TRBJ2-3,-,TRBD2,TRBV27,CASGTTTDTQYF,TGTGCCAGCGGGACTACGACAGATACGCAGTATTTT
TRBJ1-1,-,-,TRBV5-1,CASSPGVDTEAFF,TGCGCCAGCAGCCCAGGGGTAGACACTGAAGCTTTCTTT
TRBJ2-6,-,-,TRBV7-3,CASSQGRHGANVLTF,TGTGCCAGCAGCCAGGGCCGGCATGGGGCCAACGTCCTGACTTTC
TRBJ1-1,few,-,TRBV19,CASSGRLNTEAFF,TGTGCCAGTTCCGGGAGACTGAACACTGAAGCTTTCTTT
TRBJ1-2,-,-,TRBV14,CASSQGGMRGYTF,TGTGCCAGCAGCCAAGGGGGCATGAGGGGCTACACCTTC
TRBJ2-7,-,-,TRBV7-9,CASGAGQPSAEQYF,TGTGCCAGCGGGGCGGGACAGCCGAGCGCCGAGCAGTACTTC
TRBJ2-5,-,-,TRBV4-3,CASSPVTEGHQETQYF,TGCGCCAGCAGCCCCGTAACCGAGGGTCACCAAGAGACCCAGTACTTC
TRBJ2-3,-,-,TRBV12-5,CASAPQGSSTDTQYF,TGTGCTAGTGCCCCCCAGGGTTCCAGCACAGATACGCAGTATTTT
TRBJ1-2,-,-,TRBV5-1,CASSLAGMNYGYTF,TGCGCCAGCAGCTTGGCCGGGATGAACTATGGCTACACCTTC
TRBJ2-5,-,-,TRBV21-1,CASSKKLAGGEETQYF,TGTGCCAGCAGCAAGAAACTAGCGGGGGGAGAAGAGACCCAGTACTTC
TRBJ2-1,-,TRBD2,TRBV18,CASSPLAGNSYNEQFF,TGTGCCAGCTCACCCCTAGCGGGGAACTCCTACAATGAGCAGTTCTTC
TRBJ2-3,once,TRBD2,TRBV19,CATSPGRVGTDTQYF,TGTGCCACGTCCCCGGGGAGGGTGGGCACAGATACGCAGTATTTT
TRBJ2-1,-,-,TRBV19,CASSSPPRDEQFF,TGTGCCAGTAGTAGTCCCCCTCGGGATGAGCAGTTCTTC
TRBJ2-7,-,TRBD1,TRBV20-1,CSARGQRTGDYFSYEQYF,TGCAGTGCTAGAGGTCAAAGGACAGGGGATTATTTTTCATACGAGCAGTACTTC
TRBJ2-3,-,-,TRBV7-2,CASSQDSVDTQYF,TGTGCCAGCAGCCAAGATTCGGTAGATACGCAGTATTTT